The T cell receptor beta chain described here comes from a study of regulatory T cells in long-lasting Graves disease. Arm-PCR of CDR3 regions and iRepertoire HTBI primers were used to build TCR beta libraries. MiXCR was run by TCRdb on the multiplex PCR reads, yielding one entry per CDR3 protein. The sample holds around 480,000 distinct CDR3 sequences, around 15% seen once. This clonotype was picked up many times. V was shortened by 1 base and J by 3 bases, with 15 bases between the two germline ends. Germline lookup yields CDR1 SGHNT and CDR2 YENEEA. The CDR3 sequence is 16 residues long. Specified time point: newly diagnosed GD, antithyroid drugs for less than 3 months. Scientists built the TCR library using RNA that was extracted from PBMCs. The data also belong to a second study, concerning T cells in Graves' hyperthyroidism and ophthalmopathy.

The sequences come from peripheral blood mononuclear cells (PBMCs), collected at new diagnosis, from a patient treated with antithyroid drugs. V usage is TRBV11-3 and J usage is TRBJ1-2, with D perhaps matching TRBD1 (6 bases). The clonotype originates from a man aged 35 to 55 with Graves disease. As DNA, the CDR3 is TGTGCCAGCAGCTTAGCCTTGCAGGGGACCCACTATGGCTACACCTTC. This translates into CASSLALQGTHYGYTF.